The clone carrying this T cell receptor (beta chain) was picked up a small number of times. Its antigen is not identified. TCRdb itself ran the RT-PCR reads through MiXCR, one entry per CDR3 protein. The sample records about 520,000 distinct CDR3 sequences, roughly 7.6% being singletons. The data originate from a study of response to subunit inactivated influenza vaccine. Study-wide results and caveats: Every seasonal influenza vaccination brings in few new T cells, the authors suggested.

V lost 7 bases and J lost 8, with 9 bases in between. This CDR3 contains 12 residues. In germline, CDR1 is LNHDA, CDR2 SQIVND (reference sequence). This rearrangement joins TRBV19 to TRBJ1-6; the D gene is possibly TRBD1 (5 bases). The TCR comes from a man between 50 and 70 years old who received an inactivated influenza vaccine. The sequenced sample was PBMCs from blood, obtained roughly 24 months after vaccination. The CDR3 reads CASTRADSPLHF. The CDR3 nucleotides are TGTGCCAGTACCAGGGCAGATTCACCCCTCCACTTT.